This TCR beta chain was observed in a study of CD8+ T cells in alopecia areata. Study conclusions and caveats: When scalp samples are sequenced, resident alphabeta T cells of normal skin are also captured. Higher clonality than in normal scalp was seen in lesional scalp, especially alopecia totalis/universalis.

Points on this clone: Its target is unknown.

Extracted RNA was reverse transcribed, and the resulting cDNA served as sequencing template. Using immunoSEQ multiplex PCR, the repertoire was profiled, and TCRdb retains in-frame clones only, with some absent. The data contain 200,000 or so clones, roughly 50% of them seen just once; the ten biggest clones take up 4.5% to 6%. The CDR3 contains 15 residues. V lost 1 base, J lost 4 bases, and 13 bases lay in between. Germline lookup yields CDR1 MNHNS and CDR2 SASEGT. The chain links TRBV6-1 to TRBJ1-2; D is perhaps TRBD1 (6 bases). This TCR was recovered from a human donor in good health. The sequencing sample was made of CD8+ T cells sorted from blood. The CDR3 loop is CASSEGGTSGYGYTF. CDR3 bases: TGTGCCAGCAGTGAAGGAGGGACATCGGGCTATGGCTACACCTTC.